The 9 T cell receptor beta chains given below trace back to one sample, sequenced in a study of blood T cell repertoires in COVID-19. TCRdb's copy holds only in-frame clones and misses some; the assay was immunoSEQ multiplex PCR. The data show over 200,000 clones, with 70% to 90% seen just once and about 2% held by the top ten. The sequenced sample consisted of peripheral blood. The origin of the receptors is a man between 25 and 39 years old who had recovered from COVID-19.

The rearrangement uses TRBV15 and TRBJ2-1; weak D call: TRBD2 (6 bases). With 5 bases removed from V and 0 bases from J, the gap between germline ends came to 23 bases. CDR1 LNHNV and CDR2 YYDKDF come from the germline V gene (reference sequence). There are 19 residues in the CDR3. In DNA, the CDR3 is TGTGCCACCAGCTCGAGGGGTTTGGCGGGGTACGGCTCCTACAATGAGCAGTTCTTC. Residues: CATSSRGLAGYGSYNEQFF.

This clone is a singleton in its sample. The rearrangement links TRBV10-3 to TRBJ1-1, with D uncertain. V was shortened by 9 bases and J by 10 bases, with 18 bases between the two germline ends. This CDR3 comprises 12 residues. Looked up from germline, CDR1 is ENHRY and CDR2 is SYGVKD. The CDR3 here is CAISPWEGAAFF. In nucleotides, the CDR3 is TGTGCCATATCCCCCTGGGAGGGAGCAGCTTTCTTT.

Concerning this clone: This CDR3 is also generated by other DNA sequences in the sample. V is TRBV7-9 and J is TRBJ1-2; maybe TRBD1 (5 bases). V was pared by 5 bases and J by 2 bases, with 9 bases between. CDR3 size: 13 residues. Germline loops: CDR1 SEHNR, CDR2 FQNEAQ (reference sequence). The CDR3 sequence: CASSLDSNYGYTF. In DNA form, the CDR3 reads TGTGCCAGCAGCCTAGACAGCAACTATGGCTACACCTTC. Based on the CDR3 plus reference TRBV7-9 and TRBJ1-2, the full variable domain is DTGVSQNPRHKITKRGQNVTFRCDPISEHNRLYWYRQTLGQGPEFLTYFQNEAQLEKSRLLSDRFSAERPKGSFSTLEIQRTEQGDSAMYLCASSLDSNYGYTFGSGTRLTVV.

CDR3 region: CASIPGQGVNYGYTF. CDR3 DNA sequence: TGTGCCAGTATCCCGGGACAGGGGGTAAACTATGGCTACACCTTC. V and J are TRBV19 and TRBJ1-2, with 11 bases lining up with TRBD1. V dropped 7 bases and J dropped 2; count of bases not matched to a gene: 6. Germline loops: CDR1 LNHDA, CDR2 SQIVND (reference sequence). This CDR3 region has 15 residues.

The V and J genes are TRBV5-5 and TRBJ1-1; D is undetermined. The length of the CDR3 is 14 residues. The V end was cut by 7 bases, the J end by 1 base, with 14 bases between. CDR1 and CDR2 from the germline V gene are SGHKS and YYEKEE (reference sequence). The CDR3 nucleotides are TGTGCCAGCCATGTCAGTTCCACGAACACTGAAGCTTTCTTT. Its protein is CASHVSSTNTEAFF. The variable domain in full, with the rest retrieved from reference TRBV5-5 and TRBJ1-1, is DAGVTQSPTHLIKTRGQQVTLRCSPISGHKSVSWYQQVLGQGPQFIFQYYEKEERGRGNFPDRFSARQFPNYSSELNVNALLLGDSALYLCASHVSSTNTEAFFGQGTRLTVV.

The chain couples TRBV10-3 to TRBJ1-1; D may be TRBD1 (5 bases). In germline, CDR1 is ENHRY, CDR2 SYGVKD. Trimming removed 4 bases at V and 4 bases at J, with 7 bases between. The CDR3 covers 12 residues. Here the CDR3 reads CAISGGVTEAFF. CDR3 coding DNA: TGTGCCATCAGTGGGGGGGTCACTGAAGCTTTCTTT.

CDR3 in DNA: TGTGCCAGCAGCGCGACTCGGAGCGGCTACACCTTC. Translated: CASSATRSGYTF. The genes are TRBV5-4 and TRBJ1-2, with D uncertain. Germline V gene sequence: CDR1 SGHNT, CDR2 YYREEE (reference sequence). This CDR3 has 12 amino acids. V lost 4 bases and J lost 8, with 12 bases in between.

This sequence joins TRBV18 and TRBJ1-5; D gene unclear. There are 12 residues in the CDR3. CDR1 is KGHSH and CDR2 is LQKENI in the germline V gene. CDR3 residues: CPDEGPYQPQHF. The CDR3 DNA follows: TGTCCCGACGAGGGTCCCTATCAGCCCCAGCATTTT. Filled out from reference TRBV18 and TRBJ1-5, the complete variable domain reads NAGVMQNPRHLVRRRGQEARLRCSPMKGHSHVYWYRQLPEEGLKFMVYLQKENIIDESGMPKERFSAEFPKEGPSILRIQQVVRGDSAAYFCPDEGPYQPQHFGDGTRLSIL.

The chain carries TRBV7-8 and TRBJ2-7; D is perhaps TRBD2 (6 bases). V was pared by 6 bases and J by 4 bases, with 16 bases between. Germline V gene data show CDR1 as SGHVS and CDR2 as FQNEAQ. The CDR3 is 14 residues long. CDR3 DNA: TGTGCCAGCAGTCGGGGACTGACTGTGTACGAGCAGTACTTC. It specifies CASSRGLTVYEQYF.